This TCR beta chain derives from a study of T cells after yellow fever vaccination. Study-level results: Clonotype sharing between CD4 and CD8 compartments was small.

The CDR3 is 13 residues long. Germline V lookup: CDR1 SQVTM, CDR2 ANQGSEA. V was pared by 2 bases and J by 2 bases, with 3 bases of the junction left unmatched. This clonotype was seen many times. The antigen remains unidentified. In TCRdb, the 5' RACE reads were re-called with MiXCR into one record per CDR3 protein. The sample records more than 200,000 distinct CDR3 sequences, approximately 3.5% being singletons. The sequencing here drew on PBMCs, taken 15 days after the yellow fever booster vaccination. This chain uses TRBV29-1 with TRBJ2-7, with 7 nucleotides matching TRBD1. The receptor was isolated from a man aged 18 to 29 who received the YFV17D yellow fever vaccine. CDR3 in amino acids: CSVERQGTYEQYF. In DNA form, the CDR3 reads TGCAGCGTTGAAAGACAGGGAACCTACGAGCAGTACTTC.